This TCR beta chain was obtained from a study of graft-versus-host responses after intestinal transplantation. For the study at large: Multivisceral, liver-intestinal, or isolated intestinal transplants were given to recipients. Study outcomes and limitations: GvH clones turned up in recipient marrow; some had shown up first in ileum or blood.

Concerning this clone itself: Its antigen is still unknown.

Measured with immunoSEQ multiplex PCR; TCRdb has only the in-frame clones, and not every one. This repertoire shows roughly 120,000 clones, 90% found once; its top ten account for about 0.18%. The input for sequencing was unstimulated CD4+ T cells sorted from spleen or lymph node cells, taken before intestinal transplant. The origin of this receptor is a human donor who received an intestinal transplant.

CDR3 sequence reads: CASSSDTLYEQYF. CDR3 sequence (DNA): TGTGCCAGCAGCTCGGACACTCTCTACGAGCAGTACTTC. This rearrangement joins TRBV7-8 to TRBJ2-7, with D perhaps TRBD1 (5 bases). Germline-derived CDR1 and CDR2 are SGHVS and FQNEAQ. The CDR3 has 13 amino acids. V was trimmed by 4 bases and J by 3 bases, leaving 10 bases between them.